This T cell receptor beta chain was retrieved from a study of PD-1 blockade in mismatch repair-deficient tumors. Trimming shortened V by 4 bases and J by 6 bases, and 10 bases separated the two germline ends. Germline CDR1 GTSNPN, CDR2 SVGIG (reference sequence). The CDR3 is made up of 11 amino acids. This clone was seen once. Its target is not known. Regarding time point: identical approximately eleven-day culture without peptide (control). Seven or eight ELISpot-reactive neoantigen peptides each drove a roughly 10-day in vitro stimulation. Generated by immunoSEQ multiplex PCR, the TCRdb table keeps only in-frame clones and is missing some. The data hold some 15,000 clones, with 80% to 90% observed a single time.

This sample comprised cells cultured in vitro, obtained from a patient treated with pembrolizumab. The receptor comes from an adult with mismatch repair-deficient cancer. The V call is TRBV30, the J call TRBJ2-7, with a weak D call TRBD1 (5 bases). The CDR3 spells CAWNQGGEQYF. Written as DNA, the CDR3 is TGTGCCTGGAATCAGGGTGGCGAGCAGTACTTC.